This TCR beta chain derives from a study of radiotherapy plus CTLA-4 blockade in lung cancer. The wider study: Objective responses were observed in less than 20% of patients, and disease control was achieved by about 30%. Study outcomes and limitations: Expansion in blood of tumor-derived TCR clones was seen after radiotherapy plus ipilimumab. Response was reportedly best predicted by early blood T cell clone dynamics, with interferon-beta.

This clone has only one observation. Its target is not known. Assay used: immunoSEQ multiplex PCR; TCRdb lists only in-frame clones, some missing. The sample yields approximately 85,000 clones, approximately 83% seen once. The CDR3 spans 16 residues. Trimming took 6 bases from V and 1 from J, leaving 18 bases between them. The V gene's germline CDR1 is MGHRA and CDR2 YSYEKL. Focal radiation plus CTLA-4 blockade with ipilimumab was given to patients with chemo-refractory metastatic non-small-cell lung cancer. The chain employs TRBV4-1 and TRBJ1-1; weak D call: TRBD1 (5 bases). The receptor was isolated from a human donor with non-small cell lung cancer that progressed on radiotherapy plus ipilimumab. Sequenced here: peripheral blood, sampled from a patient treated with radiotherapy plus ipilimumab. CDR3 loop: CASSKHPGPPNTEAFF. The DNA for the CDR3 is TGCGCCAGCAGTAAACACCCGGGACCGCCGAACACTGAAGCTTTCTTT.